These 20 T cell receptor beta chains were sequenced from one sample in a study of blood T cell repertoires in COVID-19. The repertoire was sequenced with immunoSEQ multiplex PCR; TCRdb's copy has only in-frame clones and lacks some. The table has 45,000 to 65,000 clones, roughly 90% seen once. The sample comprised peripheral blood. The receptors come from a woman of 80 years or more with acute or convalescent COVID-19.

V usage is TRBV7-8 and J usage is TRBJ2-3, with unresolved D. Germline lookup yields CDR1 SGHVS and CDR2 FQNEAQ. The V end lost 5 bases, the J end lost 0 bases, and 12 bases lay between the germline ends. This CDR3 contains 15 residues. The CDR3 nucleotides read TGTGCCAGCAGCCCCCTCAGATTAAGCACAGATACGCAGTATTTT. This codes for CASSPLRLSTDTQYF.

The chain has TRBV27 and TRBJ1-6; TRBD1 is a possible D gene (6 bases). Germline values: CDR1 MNHEY, CDR2 SMNVEV (reference sequence). The length of the CDR3 is 14 residues. The V gene lost 6 bases and the J gene lost 9 bases, with 15 bases spanning the gap. The CDR3 DNA reads TGTGCCAGCAGCCGGGGGGGCATGGGTTCACCCCTCCACTTT. Its translation is CASSRGGMGSPLHF.

The J gene is TRBJ1-2, the V gene TRBV5-4, with TRBD1 matching over 8 bases. The CDR3 is 14 amino acids. Germline CDR1 reads SGHNT; CDR2 reads YYREEE (reference sequence). J lost 4 bases, V lost 5 bases, and 7 bases had no gene match. The CDR3 DNA reads TGTGCCAGCAGTAGCCGGGACAGGTTCTATGGCTACACCTTC. This sequence encodes CASSSRDRFYGYTF. Full variable domain (remainder filled in from reference TRBV5-4 and TRBJ1-2): ETGVTQSPTHLIKTRGQQVTLRCSSQSGHNTVSWYQQALGQGPQFIFQYYREEENGRGNFPPRFSGLQFPNYSSELNVNALELDDSALYLCASSSRDRFYGYTFGSGTRLTVV.

V gene TRBV25-1 combines with J gene TRBJ2-3, with D possibly being TRBD2 (5 bases). The CDR3 has 16 amino acids. V lost 0 bases and J lost 4, with 14 bases in between. Per the germline V gene, CDR1 is MGHDK and CDR2 is SYGVNS. The CDR3 DNA reads TGTGCCAGCAGTGAATATTCGCGGGTCGGGGCAGATACGCAGTATTTT. Translation gives CASSEYSRVGADTQYF.

The V gene is TRBV19, the J gene TRBJ2-7; the match to TRBD1 covers 11 bases. Germline CDR1 is LNHDA and CDR2 is SQIVND (reference sequence). The CDR3 totals 14 residues. V trimming: 6 bases; J trimming: 2 bases; junction bases outside the gene matches: 3. CDR3 region: CASSPGQGAYEQYF. CDR3 DNA: TGTGCCAGTAGCCCGGGACAGGGGGCCTACGAGCAGTACTTC.

V usage is TRBV9 and J usage is TRBJ2-2, with 8 bases fitting TRBD2. J was trimmed by 0 bases and V by 4 bases; bases with no gene match: 5. The CDR3 totals 16 residues. Germline CDR1 and CDR2: SGDLS and YYNGEE. DNA for the CDR3: TGTGCCAGCAGCTTGAGACTAGCGTCGAACACCGGGGAGCTGTTTTTT. Amino acid sequence: CASSLRLASNTGELFF.

The count of this clone is one. The J gene is TRBJ2-7, the V gene TRBV12-3 or TRBV12-4; no firm D call. Trimming stripped 3 bases from V and 2 bases from J, with 5 bases between. The CDR3 covers 12 residues. Here the CDR3 DNA reads TGTGCCAGCAGTTTCAGTCCCTACGAGCAGTACTTC. It specifies CASSFSPYEQYF.

The CDR3 DNA reads as TGTGCCACCAGTGATTTTGTAGGGGGAGGAACTAGCGGGTATACGCAGTATTTT. Translating it yields CATSDFVGGGTSGYTQYF. V gene TRBV24-1 combines with J gene TRBJ2-3, with 9 bases that match TRBD2. Trimming took 1 base from V and 7 from J; bases not matched to a gene: 14. CDR1 and CDR2 from the germline V gene are KGHDR and SFDVKD. CDR3 size: 18 residues.

CDR3 in amino acids: CASSEGEVGNTIYF. The CDR3 bases are TGTGCCAGCAGTGAGGGAGAGGTTGGAAACACCATATATTTT. The rearrangement joins TRBV6-1 to TRBJ1-3; D remains ambiguous. Germline V lookup: CDR1 MNHNS, CDR2 SASEGT. This CDR3 comprises 14 residues. The ends were cut back, 3 bases at V and 3 bases at J, with 9 bases in the middle.

The J gene is TRBJ2-5, the V gene TRBV5-1; 9 bases align to TRBD1. The CDR3 covers 17 residues. The germline CDR1 and CDR2 sequences are SGHRS and YFSETQ. Trimming cost V 0 bases and J 4 bases; bases outside gene matches: 10. DNA of the CDR3: TGCGCCAGCAGCTTGGCCCCCGGACAGGGGCGTGTAGAGACCCAGTACTTC. The encoded protein is CASSLAPGQGRVETQYF.

This chain connects TRBV7-9 to TRBJ2-5; 7 nucleotides align to TRBD2. The germline V gene encodes CDR1 SEHNR and CDR2 FQNEAQ (reference sequence). CDR3 length: 16 residues. J was trimmed by 0 bases and V by 2 bases; bases with no gene match: 6. CDR3 in amino acids: CASSLLRGSNQETQYF. CDR3 coding DNA: TGTGCCAGCAGCTTACTGCGCGGGAGTAACCAAGAGACCCAGTACTTC.

This clone was seen a single time. The V gene is TRBV6-5, the J gene TRBJ1-5; 7 bases line up with TRBD1. The V and J ends lost 6 bases and 0 bases, in that order; junction bases with no gene match: 5. The germline V gene encodes CDR1 MNHEY and CDR2 SVGAGI. The CDR3 has 15 amino acids. The CDR3 DNA reads as TGTGCCAGCAGCTCGGACAGGAATAGCAATCAGCCCCAGCATTTT. This codes for CASSSDRNSNQPQHF.

This chain joins TRBV27 and TRBJ1-1, with TRBD1 identical over 9 bases. From germline, CDR1 is MNHEY and CDR2 SMNVEV (reference sequence). The CDR3 runs to 13 residues. The ends lost 7 bases at V and 4 bases at J; junction bases unmatched: 4. CDR3 nucleotides: TGTGCCAGCATACAGGGGGCTGGCACTGAAGCTTTCTTT. This codes for CASIQGAGTEAFF.

This clone came up once. The chain combines TRBV5-1 with TRBJ2-7; D may be TRBD2 (6 bases). The germline V gene encodes CDR1 SGHRS and CDR2 YFSETQ. This CDR3 is 14 amino acids long. Deletions cut 0 bases from V and 5 bases from J, with 12 bases between. This CDR3 reads CASSLDGGENEQYF. CDR3 DNA: TGCGCCAGCAGCTTGGACGGGGGAGAGAACGAGCAGTACTTC.

The genes are TRBV9 and TRBJ2-1; 8 bases fit TRBD2. This CDR3 is built from 15 residues. Germline loops: CDR1 SGDLS, CDR2 YYNGEE. V was pared by 4 bases and J by 1 base, with 4 bases of the junction left unmatched. CDR3 nucleotide sequence: TGTGCCAGCAGCAAGACTAGCGAGTCCTACAATGAGCAGTTCTTC. This encodes CASSKTSESYNEQFF.

The gene calls are TRBV7-9 and TRBJ2-4, with TRBD1 matching 7 bases. V lost 1 base, J lost 2 bases, and 11 bases stayed unmatched. CDR1 SEHNR and CDR2 FQNEAQ come from the germline V gene (reference sequence). There are 18 residues in the CDR3. The CDR3 region has the DNA TGTGCCAGCAGCTTAGGAGTCTCAGAGACAGGGTCCAAAAACATTCAGTACTTC. It is translated as CASSLGVSETGSKNIQYF.

This sequence joins TRBV7-2 and TRBJ1-5; D ambiguous. The V gene's germline CDR1 is SGHTA and CDR2 FQGNSA. CDR3 length: 14 amino acids. Trimming took 2 bases from V and 5 from J, leaving 10 bases between them. The DNA for the CDR3 is TGTGCCAGCAGCTTAAATGTCGGGGATCAGCCCCAGCATTTT. Its protein product is CASSLNVGDQPQHF.

The V call is TRBV7-9, the J call TRBJ1-2; possibly TRBD1 for D (5 bases). Trimming removed 4 bases at V and 7 bases at J, with 22 bases between. CDR3 length equals 16 residues. CDR1 is SEHNR and CDR2 is FQNEAQ in the germline V gene (reference sequence). The CDR3 protein is CASSSYRQFKTSGYTF. CDR3 nucleotide sequence: TGTGCCAGCAGCTCATATAGACAGTTTAAGACCTCTGGCTACACCTTC.

The chain recombines TRBV3-1 (or the pseudogene TRBV3-2) with TRBJ1-2, with a weak D call TRBD1 (5 bases). CDR3 size: 14 residues. The V gene lost 1 base and the J gene lost 11 bases, with 17 bases spanning the gap. The germline CDR1 and CDR2 sequences are LGHDT and YNNKEL (reference sequence). Here the CDR3 DNA reads TGTGCCAGCAGCCAAGGGGCAGGGAAGCAAGTTTACACCTTC. This translates into CASSQGAGKQVYTF.

The J gene is TRBJ1-2, the V gene TRBV9, with D possibly TRBD1 on 6 matching bases. Trimming took 0 bases from V and 3 from J, leaving 12 bases between them. CDR1 is SGDLS and CDR2 is YYNGEE in the germline V gene. This CDR3 contains 15 residues. The CDR3 DNA sequence: TGTGCCAGCAGCGTAGGAGAGGGGGTTGACTATGGCTACACCTTC. Amino acid sequence: CASSVGEGVDYGYTF.